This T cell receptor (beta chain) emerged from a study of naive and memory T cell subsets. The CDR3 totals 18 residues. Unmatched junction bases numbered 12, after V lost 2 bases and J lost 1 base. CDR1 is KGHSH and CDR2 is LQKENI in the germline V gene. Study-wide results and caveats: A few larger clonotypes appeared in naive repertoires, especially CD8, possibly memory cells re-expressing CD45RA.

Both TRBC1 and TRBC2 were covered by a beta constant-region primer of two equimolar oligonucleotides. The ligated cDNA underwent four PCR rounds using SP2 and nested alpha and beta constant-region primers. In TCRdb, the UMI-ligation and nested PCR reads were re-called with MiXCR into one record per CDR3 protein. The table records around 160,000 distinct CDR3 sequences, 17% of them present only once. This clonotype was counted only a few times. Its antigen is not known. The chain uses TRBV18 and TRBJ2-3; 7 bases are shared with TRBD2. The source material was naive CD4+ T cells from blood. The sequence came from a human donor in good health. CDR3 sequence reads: CASSPFPGGSIGTDTQYF. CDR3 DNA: TGTGCCAGCTCACCATTCCCTGGCGGGAGTATAGGCACAGATACGCAGTATTTT.